These T cell receptor beta chains were read from a single sample in a study of T-cell memory formation after mild COVID-19. TCRdb analysed the 5' RACE reads with MiXCR anew, one entry per CDR3 protein. The table has hundreds of thousands of distinct CDR3 sequences, about 25% seen once. Specimen: PBMCs or a T cell subset sorted from them (not recorded which). The receptors derive from an adult woman who had mild COVID-19 (a few samples of this study predate the infection). Cell type and time point are not known. The CDR3 runs from the conserved cysteine through the conserved F or W. A D gene is named only where the DNA matches it firmly. Clone size, where shown, is once, few, many, or a class for clones that have expanded.

cdr3_aa cdr3_nt j_call d_call v_call clone_size
CASSVVQPEVYGYTF TGTGCCAGCAGCGTAGTCCAGCCTGAGGTCTATGGCTACACCTTC TRBJ1-2 . TRBV9 few
CASSQVRGAFSDQETQYF TGCGCCAGCAGCCAAGTTAGGGGGGCATTCTCGGACCAAGAGACCCAGTACTTC TRBJ2-5 . TRBV4-1 few
CAISERGKLDEQYF TGTGCCATCAGTGAGAGGGGGAAGTTGGACGAGCAGTACTTC TRBJ2-7 . TRBV10-3 once
CAISAPGNTEAFF TGTGCCATCAGTGCACCCGGGAACACTGAAGCTTTCTTT TRBJ1-1 . TRBV10-3 .
CASSPRGYQKETQYF TGTGCCAGCAGCCCTCGGGGGTACCAAAAGGAGACCCAGTACTTC TRBJ2-5 . TRBV3-1 few
CSARDFRPTNEQFF TGCAGTGCTAGAGATTTCCGCCCCACTAATGAGCAGTTCTTC TRBJ2-1 . TRBV20-1 .
CASSETDIQYF TGTGCCAGCAGTGAGACTGACATTCAGTACTTC TRBJ2-4 . TRBV2 .
CAWSVWGTGYMNTEAFF TGTGCCTGGAGTGTATGGGGGACAGGGTATATGAACACTGAAGCTTTCTTT TRBJ1-1 TRBD1 TRBV30 few
CASSYFRDTDTQYF TGTGCCAGCAGTTACTTCAGGGACACAGATACGCAGTATTTT TRBJ2-3 . TRBV6-5 .
CASSYGAGSRETQYF TGTGCCAGCAGTTATGGAGCTGGCTCTCGAGAGACCCAGTACTTC TRBJ2-5 . TRBV12-3/TRBV12-4 .
CATSRDSGARFGYTF TGTGCCACCAGCAGAGACTCCGGGGCCCGGTTTGGCTACACCTTC TRBJ1-2 . TRBV15 .
CATSDFRLTQYF TGTGCCACCAGTGATTTCAGGTTAACGCAGTATTTT TRBJ2-3 . TRBV24-1 .
CASNPPPRGRETQYF TGTGCCAGCAACCCCCCACCCAGAGGCCGAGAGACCCAGTACTTC TRBJ2-5 . TRBV7-8 many
CASSPRTGAYNEQFF TGTGCCAGCAGCCCTCGAACCGGGGCCTACAATGAGCAGTTCTTC TRBJ2-1 . TRBV11-2 .
CSVVPSLAYNEQFF TGCAGCGTTGTGCCTAGCCTTGCCTACAATGAGCAGTTCTTC TRBJ2-1 . TRBV29-1 .
CSARRDGSYNEQFF TGCAGTGCCCGCCGGGACGGGTCATACAATGAGCAGTTCTTC TRBJ2-1 . TRBV20-1 .
CASSDSLGRRGYTF TGTGCCAGCAGTGACTCATTAGGGCGCCGCGGCTACACCTTC TRBJ1-2 . TRBV6-4 .
CASSYVGSNQPQHF TGTGCCAGCAGTTACGTGGGTAGCAATCAGCCCCAGCATTTT TRBJ1-5 . TRBV6-6 few
CASGTTGTQYF TGTGCTAGTGGTACCACGGGGACCCAGTACTTC TRBJ2-5 . TRBV12-5 .
CASSLMGRGKAFF TGTGCCAGCAGTTTGATGGGACGGGGGAAAGCTTTCTTT TRBJ1-1 . TRBV27 .
CASSWGLSIGYQETQYF TGTGCCAGCAGCTGGGGGCTTTCGATAGGGTACCAAGAGACCCAGTACTTC TRBJ2-5 . TRBV7-9 .
CASSAGNRQNEQFF TGTGCCAGCAGCGCAGGGAACCGACAGAATGAGCAGTTCTTC TRBJ2-1 . TRBV9 many
CASSYRAGQGSHEQYF TGTGCCAGCAGTTACCGTGCCGGACAGGGGAGCCACGAGCAGTACTTC TRBJ2-7 TRBD1 TRBV6-5 .
CATSDRGGGYGYTF TGTGCCACCAGTGATCGGGGAGGGGGCTATGGCTACACCTTC TRBJ1-2 . TRBV24-1 .